One and the same sample provided the 21 T cell receptor beta chains below, sequenced in a study of T-cell memory formation after mild COVID-19. One entry per CDR3 protein, called by TCRdb with MiXCR from the 5' RACE reads. Seen here are around 320,000 distinct CDR3 sequences, just under 20% observed once, and the top ten hold 21%. The source material was PBMCs or a T cell subset sorted from them (not recorded which). The receptors stem from a man younger than 35 who had mild COVID-19 (a few samples of this study predate the infection). Cell type and time point are not known.

Only a few counts were recorded for this clonotype. This chain connects TRBV6-6 to TRBJ1-5; D possibly corresponds to TRBD1 (6 bases). The CDR3 extends over 15 amino acids. The germline V gene has CDR1 MNHNY and CDR2 SVGAGI (reference sequence). Trimming removed 4 bases at V and 6 bases at J, with 16 bases between. The CDR3 here is CASSSKQGSIQPQHF. The DNA for the CDR3 is TGTGCCAGCAGTTCTAAACAGGGCTCCATTCAGCCCCAGCATTTT.

The chain joins TRBV13 to TRBJ1-1, with D possibly being TRBD1 (5 bases). The CDR3 totals 15 residues. Per the germline V gene, CDR1 is PRHDT and CDR2 is FYEKMQ (reference sequence). Trimming stripped 2 bases from V and 1 base from J, with 11 bases between. CDR3 DNA sequence: TGTGCCAGCAGCTTATTTGGGGCGAGGAACACTGAAGCTTTCTTT. This sequence encodes CASSLFGARNTEAFF.

This clonotype appeared a few times. This chain uses TRBV4-1 with TRBJ1-4; D is ambiguous. The V end was cut by 3 bases, the J end by 5 bases, with 16 bases between. Germline-derived CDR1 and CDR2 are MGHRA and YSYEKL. This CDR3 spans 16 amino acids. The CDR3: CASSQFPGARNEKLFF. The CDR3 nucleotides read TGCGCCAGCAGCCAGTTCCCGGGCGCCCGAAATGAAAAACTGTTTTTT.

This clonotype was seen many times. CDR3 DNA: TGCAGTGCCACGGACGGACCCGGGGACTACGAGCAGTACGTC. It specifies CSATDGPGDYEQYV. The chain carries TRBV20-1 and TRBJ2-7, with D possibly matching TRBD2 (5 bases). The CDR3 loop spans 14 amino acids. Trimming took 6 bases from V and 3 from J, leaving 18 bases between them. Per the germline V gene, CDR1 is DFQATT and CDR2 is SNEGSKA (reference sequence).

V is TRBV15 and J is TRBJ1-6, with D unresolved. The germline V and J ends were trimmed by 0 bases and 7 bases, with 10 bases remaining between them. This CDR3 is built from 15 residues. Germline CDR1 is LNHNV and CDR2 is YYDKDF (reference sequence). The CDR3 loop reads CATSREMRLNSPLHF. The CDR3 coding sequence is TGTGCCACCAGCAGAGAAATGAGATTAAATTCACCCCTCCACTTT.

This clonotype was picked up a small number of times. V gene TRBV7-2 combines with J gene TRBJ2-5; possibly TRBD1 for D (6 bases). The CDR3 is 14 amino acids. V was pared by 4 bases and J by 5 bases, with 14 bases between. Germline CDR1 SGHTA, CDR2 FQGNSA. For the CDR3, the DNA is TGTGCCAGCAGCTGGACCAGGGGCCGGGAGACCCAGTACTTC. Its translation is CASSWTRGRETQYF.

V usage is TRBV6-2 or TRBV6-3 and J usage is TRBJ1-1; tentatively, D is TRBD1 (6 bases). CDR3 length: 13 residues. The germline V gene has CDR1 MNHEY and CDR2 SVGEGT. V lost 2 bases to trimming and J lost 4 bases, with 8 bases between them. This CDR3 is CASSYGQSTEAFF. The CDR3 bases are TGTGCCAGCAGTTACGGACAGAGCACTGAAGCTTTCTTT.

This sequence joins TRBV5-1 and TRBJ2-1; D uncertain. Germline lookup yields CDR1 SGHRS and CDR2 YFSETQ. V lost 3 bases, J lost 8 bases, and 9 bases lay in between. The CDR3 covers 12 residues. The CDR3 DNA reads TGCGCCAGCAGCTCGCCAGCCGATGAGCAGTTCTTC. Its protein product is CASSSPADEQFF.

This clonotype has ten or more counts. The chain carries TRBV4-3 and TRBJ1-5; D is uncertain. From germline, CDR1 is LGHNA and CDR2 YSLEER. V was pared by 0 bases and J by 0 bases, with 3 bases between. The CDR3 totals 14 residues. For the CDR3, the DNA is TGCGCCAGCAGCCAAGATCTTAGCAATCAGCCCCAGCATTTT. Its translation: CASSQDLSNQPQHF.

This clonotype appeared once. V gene TRBV4-3 combines with J gene TRBJ1-2; D gene uncertain. The germline V gene encodes CDR1 LGHNA and CDR2 YSLEER. The CDR3 is made up of 13 amino acids. The V gene lost 1 base and the J gene lost 4 bases, with 7 bases spanning the gap. The CDR3 bases are TGCGCCAGCAGCCAAGTCGGAGGCTATGGCTACACCTTC. It codes for CASSQVGGYGYTF.

This clonotype came up a few times. The chain has TRBV27 and TRBJ1-5; 8 bases fit TRBD1. Germline V CDR1 and CDR2: MNHEY, SMNVEV (reference sequence). The CDR3 covers 15 residues. The V segment lost 8 bases and the J segment 4 bases; nucleotides outside the gene matches: 10. The CDR3 nucleotides read TGTGCCAGCCGCTCTTTTCGGACAGGGAATCAGCCCCAGCATTTT. Translation: CASRSFRTGNQPQHF.

The chain uses TRBV4-1 and TRBJ1-2; D gene uncertain. This CDR3 region has 11 residues. Germline V lookup: CDR1 MGHRA, CDR2 YSYEKL. V was trimmed by 8 bases and J by 7 bases, leaving 11 bases between them. As DNA, the CDR3 is TGCGCCAGCCGCGCCCCGGGTGGCTACACCTTC. Protein product: CASRAPGGYTF.

The V call is TRBV15, the J call TRBJ2-3; 7 positions agree with TRBD2. This CDR3 has 16 amino acids. The trim removed 5 bases at V and 2 bases at J, leaving 10 bases unmatched. Germline V gives CDR1 LNHNV, CDR2 YYDKDF (reference sequence). The CDR3 region has the DNA TGTGCCACCAGCTTGGGGAGGGCCAGGTACACAGATACGCAGTATTTT. Translated: CATSLGRARYTDTQYF.

The chain couples TRBV29-1 to TRBJ1-2, with D hard to call. This CDR3 has 13 residues. V lost 6 bases to trimming and J lost 2 bases, with 13 bases between them. Germline values: CDR1 SQVTM, CDR2 ANQGSEA. The CDR3 region is CSVDPTGNYGYTF. For the CDR3, the DNA is TGCAGCGTCGACCCGACGGGAAACTATGGCTACACCTTC.

In its sample, this clonotype was seen many times. This chain joins TRBV7-9 and TRBJ2-1; D is unclear. The CDR3 length is 11 residues. Germline V gene sequence: CDR1 SEHNR, CDR2 FQNEAQ (reference sequence). V was clipped by 5 bases and J by 4 bases, with 3 bases between them. For the CDR3, the DNA is TGTGCCAGCAGCCCGTACAATGAGCAGTTCTTC. Amino acid sequence: CASSPYNEQFF.

This clonotype was seen only a few times. The gene calls are TRBV11-2 and TRBJ1-1; no clear D gene. From germline, CDR1 is SGHAT and CDR2 FQNNGV. V gave up 3 bases and J gave up 6 bases, with 14 bases separating them. The CDR3 extends over 14 amino acids. The CDR3: CASSFGVRVSEAFF. The CDR3 coding sequence is TGTGCCAGCAGCTTCGGGGTGAGGGTCTCTGAAGCTTTCTTT.

This clonotype was recorded only once. V and J are TRBV6-5 and TRBJ1-2, with D possibly TRBD1 on 6 matching bases. The germline V gene encodes CDR1 MNHEY and CDR2 SVGAGI. The CDR3 extends over 15 amino acids. Trimming removed 6 bases at V and 1 base at J, with 15 bases between. The CDR3 region has the DNA TGTGCCAGCAGGGCAACAGGGAGAGATAACTATGGCTACACCTTC. It is translated as CASRATGRDNYGYTF.

This clonotype turned up a few times. The chain has TRBV7-9 and TRBJ2-3; no firm D call. The CDR3 loop spans 15 amino acids. The germline CDR1 and CDR2 sequences are SEHNR and FQNEAQ (reference sequence). Between the trimmed V and J ends, which lost 5 bases and 0 bases, there was a span of 12 bases. This CDR3 is CASSPYRASTDTQYF. The CDR3 DNA is TGTGCCAGCAGCCCTTATAGGGCTAGCACAGATACGCAGTATTTT.

The rearrangement joins TRBV4-2 to TRBJ1-1; D unclear. V shed 1 base and J shed 5 bases, with 14 bases lying between them. Germline lookup yields CDR1 LGHNA and CDR2 YNFKEQ. The CDR3 sequence is 15 residues long. The CDR3, as DNA: TGTGCCAGCAGCCAAGTTCCCAGCGATGGGACTGAAGCTTTCTTT. Amino acids: CASSQVPSDGTEAFF.

The chain uses TRBV7-2 and TRBJ1-3, with a possible D match to TRBD1 (5 bases). The germline V and J ends were trimmed by 6 bases and 4 bases, with 19 bases remaining between them. Germline V gene data show CDR1 as SGHTA and CDR2 as FQGNSA. This CDR3 spans 16 amino acids. The CDR3 nucleotides read TGTGCCAGCAGTCGAAACCCAGGGCCCTTGGGAAACACCATATATTTT. Its translation: CASSRNPGPLGNTIYF.

The sample holds a few counts of this clonotype. The gene calls are TRBV4-3 and TRBJ1-4; D not resolved. Germline CDR1 reads LGHNA; CDR2 reads YSLEER. The V end lost 4 bases, the J end lost 7 bases, and 16 bases lay between the germline ends. The CDR3 sequence is 15 residues long. CDR3 sequence reads: CASSLTPEGLEKLFF. In DNA form, the CDR3 reads TGCGCCAGCAGCCTTACCCCCGAAGGACTTGAAAAACTGTTTTTT.